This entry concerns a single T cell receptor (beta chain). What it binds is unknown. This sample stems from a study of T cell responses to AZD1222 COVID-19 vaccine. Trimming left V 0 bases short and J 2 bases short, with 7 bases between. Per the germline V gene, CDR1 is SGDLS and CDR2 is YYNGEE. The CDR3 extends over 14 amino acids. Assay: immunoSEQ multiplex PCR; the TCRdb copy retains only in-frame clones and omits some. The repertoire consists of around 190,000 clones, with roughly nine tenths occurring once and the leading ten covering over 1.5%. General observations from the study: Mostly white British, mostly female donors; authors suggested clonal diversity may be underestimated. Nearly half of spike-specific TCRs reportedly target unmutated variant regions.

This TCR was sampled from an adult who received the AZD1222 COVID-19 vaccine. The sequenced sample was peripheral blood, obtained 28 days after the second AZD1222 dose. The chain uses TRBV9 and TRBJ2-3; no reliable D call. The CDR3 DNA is TGTGCCAGCAGCGTAGTTTTCTACACAGATACGCAGTATTTT. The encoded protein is CASSVVFYTDTQYF.